The source of this TCR beta chain is a study of blood T cell repertoires in COVID-19. Study in general: Acute and convalescent COVID-19 samples came from the United States, Italy and Spain. PBMCs, B-cell-depleted T cells, or T cells were the source of the cDNA or gDNA that made up the material.

In the study's own analysis: Amplification of reference gene primers was used by the study to estimate nucleated cell counts. Sequenced by immunoSEQ multiplex PCR; TCRdb stores in-frame clones only, minus some. That table furnishes V, J and clone size, whereas the DNA furnished D and trimming. The sample includes about 280,000 clones, approximately 91% seen only once; the top ten take roughly 2.3%. V was shortened by 0 bases and J by 5 bases, with 13 bases between the two germline ends. The CDR3 runs 15 residues. Germline assignment: CDR1 LGHDT and CDR2 YNNKEL (reference sequence). The sample taken for sequencing was peripheral blood. The genes are TRBV3-1 (or the pseudogene TRBV3-2) and TRBJ1-1, with unresolved D. This TCR derives from a man aged 45-65 years with acute or convalescent COVID-19. CDR3 bases: TGTGCCAGCAGCCAAGAGTTTTTGACCGGGACTGAAGCTTTCTTT. Its translation: CASSQEFLTGTEAFF.